This TCR beta chain was recorded in a study of CD8 T cells in ankylosing spondylitis. With molecular barcodes, quantitative 5'-RACE was used to make the TCR beta libraries. From the 5' RACE reads, TCRdb called clonotypes with MiXCR, one entry per CDR3 protein. This table holds about 100,000 distinct CDR3 sequences, less than 25% found once. Germline-derived CDR1 and CDR2 are LGHDT and YNNKEL (reference sequence). This CDR3 has 13 amino acids. V lost 2 bases to trimming and J lost 7 bases, with 9 bases between them. The material sequenced was synovial fluid, either unsorted or a sorted T cell fraction (not recorded which). The TCR sequence derives from a male donor with ankylosing spondylitis. The genes are TRBV3-1 and TRBJ2-1, with a tentative D call TRBD1 (6 bases). DNA of the CDR3: TGTGCCAGCAGCCAAATGAGGGGGAATGAGCAGTTCTTC. Translated: CASSQMRGNEQFF.